This T cell receptor (beta chain) was identified in a study of patients and donors after allogeneic stem cell transplantation. In TCRdb, the RT-PCR reads were re-called with MiXCR into one record per CDR3 protein. Of hundreds of thousands of distinct CDR3 sequences in the sample, approximately 16% are singletons; the top ten hold 7.2%. Trimming stripped 8 bases from V and 10 bases from J, with 14 bases between. CDR1 and CDR2 from the germline V gene are GTSNPN and SVGIG (reference sequence). The CDR3 is 10 amino acids. The chain couples TRBV30 to TRBJ1-1, with D perhaps TRBD1 (5 bases). The receptor's source is a human donor who was either an allogeneic HSCT recipient or a stem cell or donor lymphocyte infusion donor (not recorded which). It is not recorded whose cells these are; they may come from a transplant donor. Sequencing was done on a sample of blood, either unsorted or a sorted T cell fraction (not recorded which). In DNA, the CDR3 is TGTGCCGGGGGGGGGACGGCAGCTTTCTTT. It yields the protein CAGGGTAAFF.